The 9 T cell receptor beta chains below come from one sample, sequenced in a study of blood T cells in healthy people across ages. Using a J-beta primer mix together with a sample-barcoded 5' primer, a second PCR was run for roughly 6 to 12 cycles. TCRdb called the 5' RACE reads again in MiXCR, with one record for every CDR3 protein. The sample has around 1,000,000 distinct CDR3 sequences, approximately 25% seen once. Separately, the same data were catalogued under a study of T cells of mothers and their children.

Material for sequencing was blood. All receptors derive from a girl aged 2 to 9 in good health.

This clonotype was observed a handful of times. V is TRBV6-5 and J is TRBJ2-5; the D is unclear. The J call could be wrong; TRBJ2-1 is a better fit for the DNA end. Looked up from germline, CDR1 is MNHEY and CDR2 is SVGAGI. CDR3 length: 14 amino acids. DNA for the CDR3: TGTGCCAGCGGAGACTCCTATACAGACAATGAGCAGTTCTTC. Translating gives CASGDSYTDNEQFF.

This clonotype occurred a few times. The chain combines TRBV28 with TRBJ2-5; D is unclear. This CDR3 region has 14 residues. The V gene lost 3 bases and the J gene lost 5 bases, with 13 bases spanning the gap. The germline V gene encodes CDR1 MDHEN and CDR2 SYDVKM. CDR3 in DNA: TGTGCCAGCAGTTTCAGTCCGTTTCGGGAGACCCAGTACTTC. Its protein product is CASSFSPFRETQYF.

This clonotype was detected a few times. This chain connects TRBV28 to TRBJ2-7; TRBD1 agrees at 8 bases. This CDR3 region has 15 residues. CDR1 and CDR2 from the germline V gene are MDHEN and SYDVKM. The V segment lost 3 bases and the J segment 1 base; nucleotides outside the gene matches: 5. As DNA, the CDR3 is TGTGCCAGCAGTTTTCGGGGACAGGTGTCCTACGAGCAGTACTTC. As protein: CASSFRGQVSYEQYF. Complete variable domain (other parts from reference TRBV28 and TRBJ2-7): DVKVTQSSRYLVKRTGEKVFLECVQDMDHENMFWYRQDPGLGLRLIYFSYDVKMKEKGDIPEGYSVSREKKERFSLILESASTNQTSMYLCASSFRGQVSYEQYFGPGTRLTVT.

This clonotype was seen a handful of times. The chain employs TRBV12-3 or TRBV12-4 and TRBJ2-7; D ambiguous. CDR3 size: 16 residues. The V and J ends lost 5 bases and 6 bases respectively, with 23 bases between them. For the CDR3, the DNA is TGTGCCAGCAGTCCCCTTCTAGGGTTTAGCTACGGCGAGCAGTACTTC. It codes for CASSPLLGFSYGEQYF.

This clonotype occurred a few times. V and J are TRBV3-1 and TRBJ2-1, with 8 bases aligning to TRBD2. V dropped 7 bases and J dropped 9; count of bases not matched to a gene: 17. This CDR3 is built from 16 residues. The V gene's germline CDR1 is LGHDT and CDR2 YNNKEL (reference sequence). The CDR3 bases are TGTGCCAGCAAACAGGGTTCCAGCGGGAGTAGAGGTGAGCAGTTCTTC. Encoded protein: CASKQGSSGSRGEQFF.

This sequence joins TRBV11-3 and TRBJ2-2; no clear D gene. CDR3 length: 15 amino acids. CDR1 and CDR2 from the germline V gene are SGHNT and YENEEA. The V end was cut by 5 bases, the J end by 1 base, with 11 bases between. The CDR3 sequence is CASSPVWGNTGELFF. The CDR3, as DNA: TGTGCCAGCAGCCCCGTCTGGGGGAACACCGGGGAGCTGTTTTTT.

This chain uses TRBV7-2 with TRBJ2-7; 12 nucleotides match TRBD2. The CDR3 runs to 17 residues. V shed 6 bases and J 2 bases; nucleotides not matched to a gene: 11. In germline, CDR1 is SGHTA, CDR2 FQGNSA. The CDR3 region is CASSLSLAGGFTYEQYF. CDR3 DNA sequence: TGTGCCAGCAGTCTCTCCCTAGCGGGAGGGTTTACCTACGAGCAGTACTTC.

This clonotype was observed once. The genes are TRBV20-1 and TRBJ1-6; D gene uncertain. CDR1 is DFQATT, CDR2 SNEGSKA, per germline (reference sequence). This CDR3 region has 12 residues. Trimming took off 0 bases at V and 8 bases at J, with 5 bases between the two ends. DNA for the CDR3: TGCAGTGCTAGAGATTGGGATTCACCCCTCCACTTT. Amino acid sequence: CSARDWDSPLHF.

This clonotype was seen a handful of times. This chain joins TRBV20-1 and TRBJ2-7; D call uncertain. Trimming cost V 5 bases and J 5 bases, with 10 bases left between them. Germline loops: CDR1 DFQATT, CDR2 SNEGSKA (reference sequence). CDR3 length equals 11 residues. The CDR3 loop reads CSASKNNEQYF. The DNA for the CDR3 is TGCAGTGCTTCAAAGAATAACGAGCAGTACTTC.